The present entry profiles one T cell receptor (beta chain) with its context. Its antigen is currently not known. No much larger clone exists at a distance of one base, and base qualities are not known. The junction shows trimming of 0 bases on V and 2 bases on J, plus 8 bases between the germline ends. CDR1 and CDR2 are read off the germline V gene as SGHRS and YFSETQ. The CDR3 runs 14 amino acids, cysteine and phenylalanine included. Kept here is only the CDR3 DNA, which spans 42 bases and is read in frame from base 1. This sample was included in a study of CD8 T cells in Susac syndrome (dated by TCRdb to the late 2010s). Concerning the study at large: The study used repertoire sequencing to test whether antigen drove CD8+ T cell activation and differentiation in Susac syndrome. Paper-wide results and their limitations: The number of individuals in the TCR sequencing and HLA analysis was acknowledged as relatively small.

RNA was extracted using the RNeasy kit, and roughly 0.45 to 1 microgram was reverse transcribed with random hexamers. The immunoSEQ multiplex PCR assay, covering 54 Vbeta and 13 Jbeta segments, was used to amplify TCR beta CDR3 regions. To correct PCR amplification bias, a synthetic template baseline was used for both primer optimization and computational correction. In the original analysis: Only productive sequences were kept, with reads annotated to V, D and J genes according to IMGT and analyzed in immunoSEQ Analyzer. Clonality was computed as one minus Shannon entropy normalized by log2 of the number of productive unique sequences. For each patient and control, public and private clones were evaluated among the 100 most prevalent clones. Clones were defined as Susac-specific if absent from the healthy and MS cohorts, from 1052 published viral clones and from other ImmuneACCESS disease sequences. TCRdb passed the public sequencing reads through fastp at Q25 and MiXCR, retaining productive beta sequences. CDR3 protein duplicates are merged, each entry listing the most common genes and DNA. In this record, the V and J calls reflect TCRdb's handling and not the investigators' own analysis. In this sample the table shows 120,000 or so distinct CDR3 sequences, roughly 94% of which occur a single time. In total, the top ten clones hold roughly 0.13% of the sample.

High-throughput TCR beta sequencing profiled peripheral blood CD8+ and CD4+ T cells from healthy donors, Susac syndrome patients and multiple sclerosis patients. The multiple sclerosis controls were treatment-naive patients whose relapsing-remitting disease, either stable or active, fulfilled the revised McDonald criteria. CD8+ TEMRA cells were enriched by FACS, while bulk CD8+ and CD4+ T cells were purified by magnetic negative isolation. Blood was drawn into EDTA tubes, processed within 24 hours, and PBMCs were isolated by density gradient centrifugation. PBMCs intended for TCR sequencing were frozen in liquid nitrogen and were later thawed in a 37 degrees C water bath. The sorted or isolated CD4+, CD8+ and CD8+ TEMRA cells reached a purity of at least 90%.

Material for sequencing was CD4+ T cells from PBMCs. The chain joins TRBV5-1 to TRBJ1-1; no D segment can be confidently identified. The receptor was isolated from a human donor with multiple sclerosis. The CDR3 region: CASSLAAGNTEAFF. DNA sequence: TGCGCCAGCAGCTTGGCCGCGGGCAACACTGAAGCTTTCTTT.